This TCR beta chain appears in the sequencing data of a study of shared clonotypes between healthy human individuals. Germline V gene lookup returns CDR1 MGHRA and CDR2 YSYEKL. J gave up 2 bases and V 0 bases, and 14 bases lay outside the gene matches. The CDR3 totals 20 residues. Only CD45RO-negative cells positively selected for CCR7 counted as naive CD8 cells, so terminally differentiated effector memory CD45RA+ cells were excluded. About this clone: What it binds is not known.

Clones were sequenced by immunoSEQ multiplex PCR, and TCRdb holds only the in-frame ones, with some missing. This sample has some 2,000,000 clones, with roughly 95% found just once. Overall study results and limits: Against clonotypes common to all four donors, non-shared ones had lower generation probabilities.

The sequencing sample was made of naive CD8+ T cells sorted from blood. The chain recombines TRBV4-1 with TRBJ2-5; 11 nucleotides align to TRBD2. This TCR was recovered from a man aged 18 to 30 in good health. The DNA of the CDR3 is TGCGCCAGCAGCCAAGATCCTTTCCCGGGACTAGCGGCGCTACAAGAGACCCAGTACTTC. Protein product: CASSQDPFPGLAALQETQYF.